This T cell receptor (beta chain) derives from a study of blood T cell repertoires in COVID-19. Study summary: T cells, B-cell-depleted T cells, or PBMCs supplied cDNA or gDNA.

Before they entered the study, exposed participants had met a COVID-19 case within 2 weeks. Methods used by the authors: It was from reference gene primer amplification that nucleated cell counts were estimated. The table came from immunoSEQ multiplex PCR; TCRdb's copy has only in-frame clones and leaves some out. From that table come the V and J calls and clone size; the DNA was used to work out D and trimming. The sample lists roughly 270,000 clones, around 83% occurring once. The J segment lost 2 bases and the V segment lost 3 bases, leaving 6 bases of the junction unmatched. This CDR3 spans 15 amino acids. Germline assignment: CDR1 MGHDK and CDR2 SYGVNS.

This clonotype was sampled from a man between 40 and 49 years old who had been exposed to COVID-19. Source material: PBMCs or T cells enriched from blood (not recorded which). The J gene is TRBJ2-5, the V gene TRBV25-1; 7 bases are shared with TRBD2. CDR3 in amino acids: CASSDFGGVQETQYF. The CDR3 region has the DNA TGTGCCAGCAGTGATTTTGGGGGGGTGCAAGAGACCCAGTACTTC.